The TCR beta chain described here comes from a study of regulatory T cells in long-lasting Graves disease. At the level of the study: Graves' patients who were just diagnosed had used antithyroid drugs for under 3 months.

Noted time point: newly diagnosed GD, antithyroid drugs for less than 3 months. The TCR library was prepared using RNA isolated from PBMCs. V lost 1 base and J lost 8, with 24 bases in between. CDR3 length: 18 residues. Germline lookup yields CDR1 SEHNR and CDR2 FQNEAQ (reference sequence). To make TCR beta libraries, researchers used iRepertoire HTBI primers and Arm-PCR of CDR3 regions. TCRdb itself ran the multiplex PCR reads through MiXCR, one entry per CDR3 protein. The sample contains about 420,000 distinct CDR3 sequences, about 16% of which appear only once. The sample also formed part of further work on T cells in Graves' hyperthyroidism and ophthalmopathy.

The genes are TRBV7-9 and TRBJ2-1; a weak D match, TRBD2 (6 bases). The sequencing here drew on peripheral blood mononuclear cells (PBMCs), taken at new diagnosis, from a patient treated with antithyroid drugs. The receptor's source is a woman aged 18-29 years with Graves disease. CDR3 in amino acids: CASSLGRGGTTATDEQFF. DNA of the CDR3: TGTGCCAGCAGCTTAGGGAGGGGCGGGACCACCGCGACCGATGAGCAGTTCTTC.